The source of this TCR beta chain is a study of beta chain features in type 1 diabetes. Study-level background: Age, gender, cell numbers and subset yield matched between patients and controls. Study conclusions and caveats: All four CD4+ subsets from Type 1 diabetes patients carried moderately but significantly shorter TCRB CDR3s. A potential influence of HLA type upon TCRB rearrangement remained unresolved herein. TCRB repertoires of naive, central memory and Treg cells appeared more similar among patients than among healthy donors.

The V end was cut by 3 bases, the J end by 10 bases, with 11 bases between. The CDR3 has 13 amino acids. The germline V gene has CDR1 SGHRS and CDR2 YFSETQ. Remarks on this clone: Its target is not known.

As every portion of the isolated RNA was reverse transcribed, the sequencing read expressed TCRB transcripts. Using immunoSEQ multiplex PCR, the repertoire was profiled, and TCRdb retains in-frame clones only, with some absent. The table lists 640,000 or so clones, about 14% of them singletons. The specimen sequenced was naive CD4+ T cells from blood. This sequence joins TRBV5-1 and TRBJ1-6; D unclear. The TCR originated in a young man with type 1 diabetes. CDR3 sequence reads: CASSSEVQSPLHF. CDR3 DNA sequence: TGCGCCAGCAGCTCGGAGGTTCAATCACCCCTCCACTTT.